This T cell receptor beta chain was retrieved from a study of tissue T cells after allogeneic stem cell transplantation. The CDR3 spans 15 residues. Trimming left V 1 base short and J 1 base short, with 11 bases between. From germline, CDR1 is SGHNT and CDR2 YYREEE (reference sequence). Enrolled prospectively were adult allogeneic hematopoietic cell transplant recipients whose graft-versus-host disease was steroid-refractory. Study-level points and caveats: Across patients, clones rarely overlapped, yet motif clusters were shared tissue-specifically.

As regards this clone: The antigen remains undetermined.

Repertoires were generated with immunoSEQ multiplex PCR, while TCRdb's copy carries only in-frame clones and drops some. Counted here are 2,700 or so clones, 55% to 80% occurring once; the ten biggest clones make up roughly 15%. The receptor was derived from a male patient at least 60 years old with steroid-refractory graft-versus-host disease after an allogeneic stem cell transplant. Certain T cells may be donor cells from the graft. V and J are TRBV5-4 and TRBJ1-1; no clear D. The sequencing here drew on colon tissue, taken at autopsy. The CDR3 nucleotides are TGTGCCAGCAGCTTGAGGACTAATAAGAACACTGAAGCTTTCTTT. Amino acids: CASSLRTNKNTEAFF.